The clone carrying this T cell receptor (beta chain) was recorded at least ten times. Its target is not known. Template material for amplifying TCR beta CDR3 regions consisted of RNA transcripts. In the first-round RT-PCR of the TCR CDR3, the HTBI primer set was used. TCRdb reprocessed the multiplex PCR reads via MiXCR and lists one record per CDR3 protein. The sample yields around 250,000 distinct CDR3 sequences, roughly 14% seen once. These data originate in a study of T cells in Graves' hyperthyroidism and ophthalmopathy. Regarding the study as a whole: Blood held most thyroid clonotypes expanded above 0.001 frequency.

Germline V CDR1 and CDR2: MNHEY, SMNVEV (reference sequence). The CDR3 runs to 12 residues. Trimming removed 5 bases from V and 4 bases from J, with 9 bases in between. Thyroid ultrasound, orbital computed tomography, clinical symptoms, and serum thyroxine and TRAb underpinned diagnoses. Sequenced sample: blood. This chain joins TRBV27 and TRBJ2-7; D is perhaps TRBD2 (6 bases). This TCR was sampled from a middle-aged woman with Graves' hyperthyroidism that later progressed to Graves' ophthalmopathy. CDR3: CASSMAGYEQYF. For the CDR3, the DNA is TGTGCCAGCAGTATGGCGGGATACGAGCAGTACTTC.